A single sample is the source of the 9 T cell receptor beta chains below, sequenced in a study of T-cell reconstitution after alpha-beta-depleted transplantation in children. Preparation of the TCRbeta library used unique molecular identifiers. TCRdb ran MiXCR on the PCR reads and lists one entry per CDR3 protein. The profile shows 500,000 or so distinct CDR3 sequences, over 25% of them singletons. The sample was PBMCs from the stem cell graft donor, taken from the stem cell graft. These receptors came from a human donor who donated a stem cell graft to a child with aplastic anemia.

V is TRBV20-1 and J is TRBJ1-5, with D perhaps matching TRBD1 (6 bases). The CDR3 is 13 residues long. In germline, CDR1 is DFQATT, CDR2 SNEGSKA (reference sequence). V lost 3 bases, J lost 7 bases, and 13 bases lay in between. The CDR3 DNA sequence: TGCAGTGCTAGGACCGGGGGCGGGCAGCCCCAGCATTTT. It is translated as CSARTGGGQPQHF.

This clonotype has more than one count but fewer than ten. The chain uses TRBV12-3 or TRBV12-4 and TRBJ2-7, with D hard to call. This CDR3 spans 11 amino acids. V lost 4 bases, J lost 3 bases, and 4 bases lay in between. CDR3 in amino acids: CASSWDYEQYF. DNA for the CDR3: TGTGCCAGCAGTTGGGACTACGAGCAGTACTTC.

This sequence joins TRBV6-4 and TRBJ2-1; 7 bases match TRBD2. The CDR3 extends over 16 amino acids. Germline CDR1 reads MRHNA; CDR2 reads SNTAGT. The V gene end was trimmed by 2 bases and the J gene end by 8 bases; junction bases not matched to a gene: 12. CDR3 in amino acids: CASSDLTGLTPHEQFF. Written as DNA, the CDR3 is TGTGCCAGCAGTGACCTAACGGGACTAACGCCCCATGAGCAGTTCTTC.

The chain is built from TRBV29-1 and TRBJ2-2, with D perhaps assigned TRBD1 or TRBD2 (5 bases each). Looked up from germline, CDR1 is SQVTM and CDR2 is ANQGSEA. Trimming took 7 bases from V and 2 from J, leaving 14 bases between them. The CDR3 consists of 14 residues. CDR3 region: CSALRDQNTGELFF. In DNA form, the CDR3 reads TGCAGCGCCCTCCGGGACCAAAACACCGGGGAGCTGTTTTTT.

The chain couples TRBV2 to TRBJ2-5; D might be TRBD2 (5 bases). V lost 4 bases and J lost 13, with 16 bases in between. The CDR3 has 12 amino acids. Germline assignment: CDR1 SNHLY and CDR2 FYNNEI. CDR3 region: CASSVKDSSRYF. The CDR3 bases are TGTGCCAGCAGTGTCAAGGACTCTTCTCGGTACTTC.

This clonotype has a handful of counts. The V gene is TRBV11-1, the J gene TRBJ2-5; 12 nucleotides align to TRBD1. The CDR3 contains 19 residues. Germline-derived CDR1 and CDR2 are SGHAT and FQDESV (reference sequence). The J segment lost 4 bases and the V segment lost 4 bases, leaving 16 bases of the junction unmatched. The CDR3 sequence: CASSSNNEPGQGARETQYF. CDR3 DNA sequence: TGTGCCAGCAGCTCGAATAATGAACCGGGACAGGGGGCCAGAGAGACCCAGTACTTC.

DNA for the CDR3: TGTGCCAGCAGTTCCGGACTAGCGGGAGGAGCTCTCAATGAGCAGTTCTTC. As protein: CASSSGLAGGALNEQFF. This rearrangement joins TRBV12-3 or TRBV12-4 to TRBJ2-1, with 14 bases matching TRBD2. This CDR3 contains 17 residues. The V segment lost 4 bases and the J segment 6 bases; nucleotides outside the gene matches: 8.

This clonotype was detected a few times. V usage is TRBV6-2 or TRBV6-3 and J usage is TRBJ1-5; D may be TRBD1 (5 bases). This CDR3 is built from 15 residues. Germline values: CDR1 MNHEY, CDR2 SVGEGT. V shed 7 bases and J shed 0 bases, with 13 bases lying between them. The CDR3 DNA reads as TGTGCCAGCACCCGACCCGGGGGTAGCAATCAGCCCCAGCATTTT. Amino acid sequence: CASTRPGGSNQPQHF.

The CDR3 sequence: CASSLRTMNTEAFF. The CDR3 bases are TGTGCCAGCAGCCTACGGACTATGAACACTGAAGCTTTCTTT. The rearrangement joins TRBV5-5 to TRBJ1-1; no clear D. CDR1 and CDR2 (germline): SGHKS, YYEKEE (reference sequence). Trimming left V 4 bases short and J 0 bases short, with 10 bases between. The CDR3 contains 14 residues.